These 21 T cell receptor beta chains came from one sample sequenced in a study of cytomegalovirus exposure and HLA in healthy donors. The study ran its PCR with 60 Vbeta and 13 Jbeta primers. Only in-frame clones appear in the TCRdb table, and some are missing; sequencing was by immunoSEQ multiplex PCR. The sample contains roughly 120,000 clones, approximately 80% of which appear only once. Specimen: PBMCs. The receptors were sampled from a man aged 18 to 29 in good health and CMV-seropositive.

This rearrangement joins TRBV11-2 to TRBJ1-1; 9 bases are shared with TRBD1. The junction had 8 bases not matched to a gene; V was cut back by 5 bases and J by 1 base. CDR3 length: 16 residues. Germline CDR1 reads SGHAT; CDR2 reads FQNNGV. DNA of the CDR3: TGTGCCAGCAGCAGGGGACAGGGCAGAGGGAACACTGAAGCTTTCTTT. Its protein product is CASSRGQGRGNTEAFF. Looking up the rest from reference TRBV11-2 and TRBJ1-1 gives the full variable domain: EAGVAQSPRYKIIEKRQSVAFWCNPISGHATLYWYQQILGQGPKLLIQFQNNGVVDDSQLPKDRFSAERLKGVDSTLKIQPAKLEDSAVYLCASSRGQGRGNTEAFFGQGTRLTVV.

The chain combines TRBV6-5 with TRBJ1-4; D not resolved. Trimming stripped 0 bases from V and 4 bases from J, with 9 bases between. Germline V gives CDR1 MNHEY, CDR2 SVGAGI. This CDR3 has 15 amino acids. CDR3 region: CASSYSSAYNEKLFF. As DNA, the CDR3 is TGTGCCAGCAGTTACTCTTCAGCGTATAATGAAAAACTGTTTTTT.

The rearrangement links TRBV6-1 to TRBJ2-1, with TRBD1 matching over 10 bases. Trimming at V came to 5 bases and at J to 4 bases, leaving 5 bases not matched to a gene. This CDR3 spans 15 amino acids. Germline assignment: CDR1 MNHNS and CDR2 SASEGT. CDR3 region: CASSPDRGRYNEQFF. The CDR3 region has the DNA TGTGCCAGCAGTCCGGACAGGGGGAGGTACAATGAGCAGTTCTTC.

The chain recombines TRBV10-2 with TRBJ2-5; perhaps TRBD1 as D (5 bases). This CDR3 spans 15 amino acids. Germline V gene lookup returns CDR1 WSHSY and CDR2 SAAADI. V lost 9 bases to trimming and J lost 5 bases, with 22 bases between them. CDR3 DNA: TGCGCCAGTAAACGTGGCGGACAAGGCAGGGAGACCCAGTACTTC. This translates into CASKRGGQGRETQYF.

The chain combines TRBV4-2 with TRBJ2-7; D remains unclear. Trimming stripped 0 bases from V and 0 bases from J, with 9 bases between. The germline gives CDR1 LGHNA, CDR2 YNFKEQ. CDR3 length: 15 amino acids. For the CDR3, the DNA is TGTGCCAGCAGCCAAGAGACTGGAAGCTCCTACGAGCAGTACTTC. It yields the protein CASSQETGSSYEQYF.

The CDR3 is CATRPRGNTIYF. DNA for the CDR3: TGTGCCACCAGACCCCGAGGGAACACCATATATTTT. V gene TRBV6-6 combines with J gene TRBJ1-3, with no clear D. This CDR3 has 12 residues. Per the germline V gene, CDR1 is MNHNY and CDR2 is SVGAGI (reference sequence). The V end lost 10 bases, the J end lost 7 bases, and 14 bases lay between the germline ends.

V usage is TRBV4-1 and J usage is TRBJ2-7; 9 nucleotides agree with TRBD1. The CDR3 covers 17 residues. The V gene end was trimmed by 0 bases and the J gene end by 4 bases; junction bases not matched to a gene: 10. Looked up from germline, CDR1 is MGHRA and CDR2 is YSYEKL. Here the CDR3 reads CASSQDRLTGGEYEQYF. In nucleotides, the CDR3 is TGCGCCAGCAGCCAAGACCGCCTTACAGGGGGCGAATACGAGCAGTACTTC.

The chain has TRBV13 and TRBJ2-7; 8 bases are a match to TRBD2. V trimming: 4 bases; J trimming: 4 bases; junction bases outside the gene matches: 15. The CDR3 has 17 residues. Germline V gene sequence: CDR1 PRHDT, CDR2 FYEKMQ (reference sequence). CDR3 bases: TGTGCCAGCAGCTCAAAGTCGGGAGCGGGAGTGTTATACGAGCAGTACTTC. Protein product: CASSSKSGAGVLYEQYF.

The CDR3, as DNA: TGTGCCAGCAGCCCCTCCGGGACAGGGACAGATACGCAGTATTTT. Translated, it gives CASSPSGTGTDTQYF. The V gene is TRBV11-3, the J gene TRBJ2-3; 9 nucleotides align to TRBD1. V gave up 5 bases and J gave up 3 bases; unmatched junction bases: 6. CDR3 length: 15 amino acids. Germline CDR1 reads SGHNT; CDR2 reads YENEEA.

This clone came up a few times. The rearrangement joins TRBV5-1 to TRBJ1-2; 8 bases fit TRBD1. The CDR3 consists of 13 residues. From germline, CDR1 is SGHRS and CDR2 YFSETQ. Germline trimming cut 6 bases from V and 6 bases from J; bases unmatched to any gene: 7. Written as DNA, the CDR3 is TGCGCCAGCACCAGCTTGGGACAGGATGGCTACACCTTC. Translating gives CASTSLGQDGYTF. Filled out from reference TRBV5-1 and TRBJ1-2, the complete variable domain reads KAGVTQTPRYLIKTRGQQVTLSCSPISGHRSVSWYQQTPGQGLQFLFEYFSETQRNKGNFPGRFSGRQFSNSRSEMNVSTLELGDSALYLCASTSLGQDGYTFGSGTRLTVV.

This clone was detected only a few times. V and J are TRBV7-9 and TRBJ2-5; 7 nucleotides line up with TRBD1. The ends lost 5 bases at V and 7 bases at J; junction bases unmatched: 1. The CDR3 length is 11 residues. Germline CDR1 SEHNR, CDR2 FQNEAQ (reference sequence). CDR3 amino acids: CASSPGGTQYF. CDR3 DNA sequence: TGTGCCAGCAGCCCAGGGGGGACCCAGTACTTC.

J is TRBJ2-5 and V is TRBV27; 8 bases are a match to TRBD1. CDR3 size: 13 residues. V shed 6 bases, J shed 6 bases, and the junction held 6 bases outside the gene matches. CDR1 and CDR2 from the germline V gene are MNHEY and SMNVEV (reference sequence). CDR3 residues: CASSAGGIQTQYF. The CDR3 nucleotides read TGTGCCAGCAGCGCAGGGGGCATCCAGACCCAGTACTTC.

In its sample, this clone was seen once. V and J are TRBV5-6 and TRBJ1-2, with 7 bases matching TRBD1. This CDR3 is built from 13 residues. Germline trimming cut 3 bases from V and 6 bases from J; bases unmatched to any gene: 5. Germline values: CDR1 SGHDT, CDR2 YYEEEE. The CDR3 bases are TGTGCCAGCAGCTCATTGACAGGGAATGGCTACACCTTC. It codes for CASSSLTGNGYTF. Filled out from reference TRBV5-6 and TRBJ1-2, the complete variable domain reads DAGVTQSPTHLIKTRGQQVTLRCSPKSGHDTVSWYQQALGQGPQFIFQYYEEEERQRGNFPDRFSGHQFPNYSSELNVNALLLGDSALYLCASSSLTGNGYTFGSGTRLTVV.

This clone has just a few counts. CDR3 in DNA: TGCAGCGCATCACACTCTGGAAACACCATATATTTT. This gives the protein CSASHSGNTIYF. This chain connects TRBV29-1 to TRBJ1-3; D is undetermined. CDR1 is SQVTM and CDR2 is ANQGSEA in the germline V gene. This CDR3 region has 12 residues. V was clipped by 7 bases and J by 0 bases, with 7 bases between them.

The chain has TRBV13 and TRBJ2-3, with 10 bases that match TRBD2. The CDR3 length is 17 residues. The ends lost 5 bases at V and 0 bases at J; junction bases unmatched: 8. From germline, CDR1 is PRHDT and CDR2 FYEKMQ (reference sequence). Here the CDR3 reads CASSILGLAVSTDTQYF. The CDR3 DNA sequence: TGTGCCAGCAGCATACTTGGACTAGCGGTTAGCACAGATACGCAGTATTTT.

This clone was seen once. This chain connects TRBV11-2 to TRBJ2-1; D perhaps matches TRBD2 (6 bases). The CDR3 is made up of 15 amino acids. Trimming shortened V by 2 bases and J by 3 bases, and 11 bases separated the two germline ends. Germline CDR1 reads SGHAT; CDR2 reads FQNNGV. The CDR3: CASSLPAGSYNEQFF. CDR3 coding DNA: TGTGCCAGCAGCTTACCAGCGGGTAGCTACAATGAGCAGTTCTTC.

V usage is TRBV7-8 and J usage is TRBJ1-1, with a tentative D call TRBD1 (6 bases). The germline CDR1 and CDR2 sequences are SGHVS and FQNEAQ. The CDR3 has 13 residues. V shed 5 bases and J shed 5 bases, with 12 bases lying between them. CDR3 sequence (DNA): TGTGCCAGCAGCCTAACAGGGAGAACTGAAGCTTTCTTT. Protein product: CASSLTGRTEAFF.

The CDR3 nucleotides are TGTGCCAGCAGCCAACAGGGGAGACACACTGAAGCTTTCTTT. As protein: CASSQQGRHTEAFF. The chain employs TRBV27 and TRBJ1-1; 7 bases are a match to TRBD1. The CDR3 spans 14 residues. Germline trimming cut 6 bases from V and 3 bases from J; bases unmatched to any gene: 7. Germline V gene data show CDR1 as MNHEY and CDR2 as SMNVEV (reference sequence).

This clone was seen a handful of times. The chain is built from TRBV7-6 and TRBJ1-2, with 8 bases matching TRBD1. This CDR3 is 12 amino acids long. J was trimmed by 8 bases and V by 5 bases; bases with no gene match: 4. The V gene's germline CDR1 is SGHVS and CDR2 FNYEAQ. DNA of the CDR3: TGTGCCAGCAGCCCCGGACAGGGAGGCTACACCTTC. Protein product: CASSPGQGGYTF.

The chain is built from TRBV30 and TRBJ1-2; 7 bases fit TRBD1. Germline CDR1 GTSNPN, CDR2 SVGIG (reference sequence). V was pared by 3 bases and J by 9 bases, with 4 bases of the junction left unmatched. The CDR3 length is 11 residues. CDR3 loop: CAWSRQGSYTF. The CDR3 region has the DNA TGTGCCTGGAGCCGACAGGGAAGCTACACCTTC.

This chain connects TRBV30 to TRBJ2-2; D is possibly TRBD1 (6 bases). The germline CDR1 and CDR2 sequences are GTSNPN and SVGIG (reference sequence). This CDR3 is built from 15 residues. V was trimmed by 5 bases and J by 4 bases, leaving 17 bases between them. CDR3 DNA: TGTGCCTGGGGTTGGCAGGGGACGAGCACCGGGGAGCTGTTTTTT. Translated, it gives CAWGWQGTSTGELFF.